A selection of T cell receptor beta chains follows, all from one sample in a study of cytomegalovirus exposure and HLA in healthy donors. TCRdb's copy holds only in-frame clones and misses some; the assay was immunoSEQ multiplex PCR. Among roughly 120,000 clones listed, approximately 78% were seen once. Sequencing was performed on PBMCs. These receptors originate from a woman between 40 and 55 years old in good health and CMV-seropositive. The CDR3 runs from the conserved cysteine through the conserved F or W.

TRBV7-7 CASSHGQGPTDTQYF
TRBV7-9 CASSNQERGHYEQYF
TRBV7-2 CASSPGNGVETQYF
TRBV2 CASTPDTGELFF
TRBV19 CASSIVGALEAFF
TRBV5-1 CASSAVATGELFF
TRBV7-2 CASSLGDRGLNTEAFF
TRBV7-8 CASSLAGTANQPQHF
TRBV29-1 CSVGENQPQHF
TRBV9 CASSRDWNQPQHF
TRBV5-4 CASSRDRGQYTEAFF
TRBV5-1 CASSSGQGLGGYTF
TRBV18 CASTRTGGYEQYF
TRBV6-5 CASSLGQGVSPLHF
TRBV6-6 CASKEGGTYEQYF
TRBV11-1 CASSPKGGQINTGELFF
TRBV5-1 CASSFFQGNEQFF
TRBV7-2 CASSPGQGRYTF
TRBV4-2 CASSQSTGEGREKLFF
TRBV2 CASSARYEQYF
TRBV4-1 CASSQDGHRGMGETQYF
TRBV14 CASSPQRGSFNEQFF
TRBV11-3 CASSRYRGGENTGELFF
TRBV9 CASSVGPGGNEQFF
TRBV10-3 CAISDSEVRTEAFF
TRBV7-9 CASSTRQGTGEKLFF
TRBV4-3 CASSQELAGGPEQFF
TRBV19 CASSPGEGRPQHF
TRBV15 CATSRLLAANTEAFF
TRBV19 CASSAGGSNQPQHF
TRBV5-1 CASRYGTGAIYGYTF
TRBV11-1 CASVGQAYSTDTQYF
TRBV4-3 CASSQDLGTSNTDTQYF
TRBV2 CASIDDRETRGNSPLHF
TRBV5-6 CASSVDRAAYEQYF
TRBV18 CASSSGTSSSYNEQFF
TRBV2 CASSTLGLLNTEAFF
TRBV29-1 CSVEDGMSGVAFF
TRBV2 CASMVRIEKLFF
TRBV5-6 CASSLEAGKAWQFF